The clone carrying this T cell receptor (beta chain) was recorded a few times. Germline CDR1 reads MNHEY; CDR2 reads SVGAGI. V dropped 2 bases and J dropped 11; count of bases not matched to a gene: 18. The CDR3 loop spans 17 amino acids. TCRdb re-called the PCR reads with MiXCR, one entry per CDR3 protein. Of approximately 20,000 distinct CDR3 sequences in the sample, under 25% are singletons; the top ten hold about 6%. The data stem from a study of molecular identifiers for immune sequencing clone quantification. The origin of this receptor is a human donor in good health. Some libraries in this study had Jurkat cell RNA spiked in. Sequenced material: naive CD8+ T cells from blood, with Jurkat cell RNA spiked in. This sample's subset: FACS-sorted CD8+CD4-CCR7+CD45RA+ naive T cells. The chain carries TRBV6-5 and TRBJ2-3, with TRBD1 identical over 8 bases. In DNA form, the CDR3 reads TGTGCCAGCAGTTACGGCGCCGACAGGGGCTTCTGGGGCCTGCAGTATTTT. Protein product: CASSYGADRGFWGLQYF.